The clone carrying this TCR beta chain was seen ten or more times. The record originates from a study of T cells in Graves' hyperthyroidism and ophthalmopathy. After removal of 5 bases from V and 5 bases from J, the junction contained 6 bases not matched to a gene. The germline CDR1 and CDR2 sequences are SEHNR and FQNEAQ (reference sequence). This CDR3 is built from 14 residues. RNA transcripts were the template for amplifying TCR beta CDR3 regions. TCR CDR3 regions were first amplified by RT-PCR with HTBI primers. Via MiXCR, TCRdb re-called the multiplex PCR reads, giving one row per CDR3 protein. The table lists 600,000 to 700,000 distinct CDR3 sequences, roughly 46% of them singletons.

The sample taken for sequencing was peripheral blood or thyroid tissue (not recorded which). The source is an adult man with Graves' disease, either hyperthyroidism or ophthalmopathy (not recorded which). The chain links TRBV7-9 to TRBJ1-2; TRBD1 aligns across 9 bases. Here the CDR3 DNA reads TGTGCCAGCAGCCCCCCCGGACAGGGGTATGGCTACACCTTC. Its translation: CASSPPGQGYGYTF.